This is a list of T cell receptor beta chains from one sample in a study of OX40 agonist ivuxolimab in advanced cancers. TCRdb's copy holds only in-frame clones and misses some; the assay was immunoSEQ multiplex PCR. Found here are about 99,000 clones, 90% to 97% of them singletons; the top ten hold roughly 2.1%. The input for sequencing was CD4+ or CD8+ T cells sorted from blood, taken in a trial of the OX40 agonist ivuxolimab. These receptor sequences come from an adult with an advanced solid tumor such as melanoma, head and neck, liver or kidney cancer. CDR3s include the opening cysteine and the closing phenylalanine or tryptophan. The D gene is left open where the match is weak. The size field is filled for only some rows; it gives once, few, many or a size class.

cdr3_nt: TGTGCCAGCAGTTATCCTAGCGGGAGTGTCACAGATACGCAGTATTTT
cdr3_aa: CASSYPSGSVTDTQYF
v_call: TRBV28
clone_size: .
j_call: TRBJ2-3
d_call: TRBD2

cdr3_nt: TGTGCCAGCAGTCTGGGGGTAGCGGGAGGGCCAGATACGCAGTATTTT
cdr3_aa: CASSLGVAGGPDTQYF
v_call: TRBV7-2
clone_size: .
j_call: TRBJ2-3
d_call: TRBD2

cdr3_nt: TGTGCCAGTAGTATGACTAGCGGGTCATCCTACGAGCAGTACTTC
cdr3_aa: CASSMTSGSSYEQYF
v_call: TRBV19
clone_size: .
j_call: TRBJ2-7
d_call: TRBD2

cdr3_nt: TGTGCCAGCAGTGACCCCCCGGGTTGGGAGACCCGAAATGAGCAGTTCTTC
cdr3_aa: CASSDPPGWETRNEQFF
v_call: TRBV28
clone_size: .
j_call: TRBJ2-1
d_call: .

cdr3_nt: TGCGCCAGCAGTGCGCCTAACACCGGGGAGCTGTTTTTT
cdr3_aa: CASSAPNTGELFF
v_call: TRBV10-1
clone_size: once
j_call: TRBJ2-2
d_call: .

cdr3_nt: TGTGCCATTTGGGCTAGCTCGGGCGAGCAGTACTTC
cdr3_aa: CAIWASSGEQYF
v_call: TRBV7-9
clone_size: .
j_call: TRBJ2-7
d_call: .

cdr3_nt: TGTGCCAGCAGCTTGGGTTTTACGAGCATCTACAATGAGCAGTTCTTC
cdr3_aa: CASSLGFTSIYNEQFF
v_call: TRBV7-3
clone_size: .
j_call: TRBJ2-1
d_call: .

cdr3_nt: TGCGCCAGCAGCCAAGATGGTGGGGCAGGTCGGTCCTACGAGCAGTACTTC
cdr3_aa: CASSQDGGAGRSYEQYF
v_call: TRBV4-1
clone_size: .
j_call: TRBJ2-7
d_call: .

cdr3_nt: TGCGCCAGCAGCCCCCAGGATACCTACGAGCAGTACTTC
cdr3_aa: CASSPQDTYEQYF
v_call: TRBV4-1
clone_size: .
j_call: TRBJ2-7
d_call: .

cdr3_nt: TGTGCCAGCAGCTTGTTGACCACTGAAGCTTTCTTT
cdr3_aa: CASSLLTTEAFF
v_call: TRBV5-4
clone_size: .
j_call: TRBJ1-1
d_call: .